The 26 T cell receptor beta chains presented below share a single source sample, sequenced in a study of beta chain features in type 1 diabetes. General study results and limits: TCRB CDR3 length was moderately but significantly reduced in all four CD4+ subsets of Type 1 diabetes patients.

The antigens these receptors bind are not known. Reverse transcribing all isolated RNA meant expressed TCRB transcripts were sequenced. Only in-frame clones appear in the TCRdb table, and some are missing; sequencing was by immunoSEQ multiplex PCR. This table has about 740,000 clones, 10% to 15% appearing once. The sample taken for sequencing was naive CD4+ T cells from blood. These receptors were taken from a man in his late teens or twenties with type 1 diabetes.

This chain links TRBV28 with TRBJ2-5, with 7 bases lining up with TRBD1. Trimming took 6 bases from V and 7 from J; bases not matched to a gene: 8. Germline CDR1 is MDHEN and CDR2 is SYDVKM. The CDR3 is made up of 13 amino acids. The CDR3 loop is CASSGQDVGTQYF. The CDR3 DNA is TGTGCCAGCAGCGGACAGGATGTGGGGACCCAGTACTTC. Drawing the rest from reference TRBV28 and TRBJ2-5, the complete variable domain is DVKVTQSSRYLVKRTGEKVFLECVQDMDHENMFWYRQDPGLGLRLIYFSYDVKMKEKGDIPEGYSVSREKKERFSLILESASTNQTSMYLCASSGQDVGTQYFGPGTRLLVL.

This clone has more than one count but fewer than ten. J is TRBJ2-1 and V is TRBV30, with D hard to call. CDR3 length: 15 amino acids. Trimming removed 2 bases at V and 0 bases at J, with 11 bases between. CDR1 and CDR2 from the germline V gene are GTSNPN and SVGIG (reference sequence). The CDR3 spells CAWSRDPSSYNEQFF. CDR3 sequence (DNA): TGTGCCTGGAGTCGCGACCCGAGCTCCTACAATGAGCAGTTCTTC. Combining the CDR3 with reference TRBV30 and TRBJ2-1 gives the whole variable domain SQTIHQWPATLVQPVGSPLSLECTVEGTSNPNLYWYRQAAGRGLQLLFYSVGIGQISSEVPQNLSASRPQDRQFILSSKKLLLSDSGFYLCAWSRDPSSYNEQFFGPGTRLTVL.

The chain uses TRBV7-9 and TRBJ1-1, with a weak D call TRBD1 (5 bases). The CDR3 is 15 residues long. Trimming cost V 4 bases and J 3 bases, with 15 bases left between them. Germline loops: CDR1 SEHNR, CDR2 FQNEAQ (reference sequence). This chain's CDR3 is CASSSGAVEDTEAFF. For the CDR3, the DNA is TGTGCCAGCAGCTCCGGGGCGGTGGAGGACACTGAAGCTTTCTTT.

The V call is TRBV19, the J call TRBJ1-2, with D unresolved. The length of the CDR3 is 12 residues. Trimming removed 5 bases from V and 8 bases from J, with 12 bases in between. Germline CDR1 and CDR2: LNHDA and SQIVND (reference sequence). The CDR3 nucleotides are TGTGCCAGTAGTCGGACTGCGAGAGGCTACACCTTC. Protein sequence: CASSRTARGYTF.

V usage is TRBV9 and J usage is TRBJ1-3, with D possibly matching TRBD1 (6 bases). There are 16 residues in the CDR3. V gave up 3 bases and J gave up 0 bases, with 13 bases separating them. Germline V gives CDR1 SGDLS, CDR2 YYNGEE. In DNA, the CDR3 is TGTGCCAGCAGCGCTTTACAGGGCTTCTCTGGAAACACCATATATTTT. This encodes CASSALQGFSGNTIYF.

Only one count was recorded for this clone. The chain has TRBV5-1 and TRBJ2-1, with 11 bases lining up with TRBD2. V shed 3 bases and J 5 bases; nucleotides not matched to a gene: 1. CDR3 size: 14 residues. The germline CDR1 and CDR2 sequences are SGHRS and YFSETQ. The CDR3 sequence is CASSWGLADNEQFF. The CDR3 DNA is TGCGCCAGCAGCTGGGGACTAGCGGACAATGAGCAGTTCTTC.

The rearrangement links TRBV2 to TRBJ2-3; D remains ambiguous. V was pared by 2 bases and J by 3 bases, with 9 bases between. The CDR3 length is 14 residues. Per germline, CDR1 SNHLY and CDR2 FYNNEI. The CDR3 bases are TGTGCCAGCAGTGAAAGGATGGGTACAGATACGCAGTATTTT. It codes for CASSERMGTDTQYF.

This clone turned up a few times. The chain links TRBV7-2 to TRBJ1-2, with 8 positions matching TRBD1. The CDR3 covers 14 residues. Germline V CDR1 and CDR2: SGHTA, FQGNSA. The trim removed 4 bases at V and 4 bases at J, leaving 5 bases unmatched. CDR3 coding DNA: TGTGCCAGCAGCTCTCCCGGACAGGGCTATGGCTACACCTTC. It translates to CASSSPGQGYGYTF.

This clone was counted a few times. The genes are TRBV4-2 and TRBJ1-6; perhaps TRBD1 as D (5 bases). Germline values: CDR1 LGHNA, CDR2 YNFKEQ. V was pared by 0 bases and J by 8 bases, with 17 bases between. The CDR3 has 17 residues. The DNA of the CDR3 is TGTGCCAGCAGCCAAGATGGCGGGGCATCGGGGTATTCACCCCTCCACTTT. This codes for CASSQDGGASGYSPLHF.

The rearrangement links TRBV29-1 to TRBJ1-5; tentative D call: TRBD1 (5 bases). Germline V gives CDR1 SQVTM, CDR2 ANQGSEA. The CDR3 has 14 residues. The germline V and J ends were trimmed by 8 bases and 2 bases, with 16 bases remaining between them. The DNA for the CDR3 is TGCAGCAGCCCAGAGGAAGGGGGCAATCAGCCCCAGCATTTT. Protein product: CSSPEEGGNQPQHF.

The DNA of the CDR3 is TGTGCCTGGAGTGGACTAGCGTACAATGAGCAGTTCTTC. Amino acids: CAWSGLAYNEQFF. The chain employs TRBV30 and TRBJ2-1; TRBD2 aligns across 8 bases. CDR1 is GTSNPN, CDR2 SVGIG, per germline (reference sequence). Unmatched junction bases numbered 0, after V lost 1 base and J lost 4 bases. This CDR3 spans 13 amino acids.

The genes are TRBV30 and TRBJ1-1; D is perhaps TRBD1 (5 bases). The germline V gene has CDR1 GTSNPN and CDR2 SVGIG (reference sequence). This CDR3 is built from 14 residues. V lost 7 bases and J 4 bases, leaving 19 bases between the germline ends. CDR3 bases: TGTGCCTCCCTCGGGTCAAGGGGCGGCACTGAAGCTTTCTTT. Amino acid sequence: CASLGSRGGTEAFF.

This clone was counted a few times. The chain has TRBV19 and TRBJ1-2, with 8 bases that match TRBD1. There are 13 residues in the CDR3. J lost 8 bases, V lost 6 bases, and 8 bases had no gene match. Germline V gene sequence: CDR1 LNHDA, CDR2 SQIVND (reference sequence). CDR3 coding DNA: TGTGCCAGTAGCCCTGGACAGGGTTTCGGCTACACCTTC. Translation: CASSPGQGFGYTF. The full variable domain, its missing parts supplied by reference TRBV19 and TRBJ1-2, is DGGITQSPKYLFRKEGQNVTLSCEQNLNHDAMYWYRQDPGQGLRLIYYSQIVNDFQKGDIAEGYSVSREKKESFPLTVTSAQKNPTAFYLCASSPGQGFGYTFGSGTRLTVV.

The CDR3 loop reads CASSAGTGGTDTQYF. DNA for the CDR3: TGTGCCAGCAGCGCCGGGACAGGGGGTACAGATACGCAGTATTTT. The chain joins TRBV11-2 to TRBJ2-3; 11 nucleotides line up with TRBD1. Germline CDR1 SGHAT, CDR2 FQNNGV. J lost 3 bases, V lost 5 bases, and 4 bases had no gene match. The CDR3 contains 15 residues.

This clone has only a few counts. The rearrangement uses TRBV2 and TRBJ2-3; D gene unclear. There are 13 residues in the CDR3. Trimming pared 4 bases from V and 6 bases from J, leaving 11 bases between. Germline assignment: CDR1 SNHLY and CDR2 FYNNEI. In DNA form, the CDR3 reads TGTGCCAGCAGTGCACTCCACGGGGATACGCAGTATTTT. Its protein is CASSALHGDTQYF.

The J gene is TRBJ2-7, the V gene TRBV6-4; TRBD1 aligns across 12 bases. Germline V gives CDR1 MRHNA, CDR2 SNTAGT. V was clipped by 0 bases and J by 4 bases; unmatched bases: 10. The length of the CDR3 is 18 residues. The CDR3 loop reads CASSDSRDRGQGSYEQYF. The CDR3 coding sequence is TGTGCCAGCAGTGACTCGAGGGACAGGGGGCAAGGGAGTTACGAGCAGTACTTC.

The genes are TRBV19 and TRBJ1-1; no reliable D call. CDR3 length equals 12 residues. Germline-derived CDR1 and CDR2 are LNHDA and SQIVND (reference sequence). V was shortened by 5 bases and J by 8 bases, with 12 bases between the two germline ends. The CDR3 nucleotides are TGTGCCAGTAGTCCGGACCGAGGCGAAGCTTTCTTT. Translated: CASSPDRGEAFF.

The sample holds a few counts of this clone. The chain joins TRBV5-6 to TRBJ2-7, with D possibly being TRBD1 (6 bases). Trimming left V 1 base short and J 12 bases short, with 14 bases between. CDR1 is SGHDT and CDR2 is YYEEEE in the germline V gene. This CDR3 spans 12 amino acids. CDR3 coding DNA: TGTGCCAGCAGCTTGAACAGGGTAGAGTGGTACTTC. Its protein product is CASSLNRVEWYF.

The sample holds a few counts of this clone. The rearrangement links TRBV19 to TRBJ1-2; D is unclear. V lost 4 bases and J lost 4, with 7 bases in between. The CDR3 is made up of 12 amino acids. Germline CDR1 reads LNHDA; CDR2 reads SQIVND (reference sequence). CDR3 bases: TGTGCCAGTAGTAGTCGAAGCTATGGCTACACCTTC. This translates into CASSSRSYGYTF. The whole variable domain, filled in from reference TRBV19 and TRBJ1-2, reads DGGITQSPKYLFRKEGQNVTLSCEQNLNHDAMYWYRQDPGQGLRLIYYSQIVNDFQKGDIAEGYSVSREKKESFPLTVTSAQKNPTAFYLCASSSRSYGYTFGSGTRLTVV.

The chain recombines TRBV18 with TRBJ2-3; 8 bases match TRBD2. This CDR3 comprises 14 residues. Germline-derived CDR1 and CDR2 are KGHSH and LQKENI. V was clipped by 3 bases and J by 4 bases; unmatched bases: 3. The CDR3: CASSPREGSDTQYF. The CDR3 coding sequence is TGTGCCAGCTCACCCCGGGAGGGATCAGATACGCAGTATTTT.

The table lists this clone with a few counts. The V call is TRBV6-1, the J call TRBJ2-1; D is unclear. The CDR3 has 13 residues. CDR1 and CDR2 from the germline V gene are MNHNS and SASEGT. V lost 2 bases, J lost 8 bases, and 10 bases lay in between. DNA for the CDR3: TGTGCCAGCAGTGAATCCCCAAAGGATGAGCAGTTCTTC. It specifies CASSESPKDEQFF.

This chain links TRBV7-8 with TRBJ2-1; TRBD1 matches 7 bases. The germline CDR1 and CDR2 sequences are SGHVS and FQNEAQ. The J segment lost 2 bases and the V segment lost 4 bases, leaving 5 bases of the junction unmatched. This CDR3 has 15 amino acids. CDR3: CASSSGQVAYNEQFF. The CDR3 nucleotides read TGTGCCAGCAGCTCCGGACAGGTTGCCTACAATGAGCAGTTCTTC.

This clone was detected only a few times. The rearrangement links TRBV19 to TRBJ2-7; no clear D. CDR1 is LNHDA, CDR2 SQIVND, per germline (reference sequence). Trimming removed 6 bases at V and 0 bases at J, with 9 bases between. CDR3 size: 13 residues. DNA for the CDR3: TGTGCCAGTAGCCCAGAAGGCTCCTACGAGCAGTACTTC. The encoded protein is CASSPEGSYEQYF.

About this clone itself: The same CDR3 also results from other DNA sequences found in this sample. This chain joins TRBV5-4 and TRBJ2-3; TRBD2 matches 7 bases. V gave up 1 base and J gave up 0 bases; unmatched junction bases: 5. Looked up from germline, CDR1 is SGHNT and CDR2 is YYREEE (reference sequence). This CDR3 is 16 amino acids long. As DNA, the CDR3 is TGTGCCAGCAGCTTGCGTCTAGCGGAGAGCACAGATACGCAGTATTTT. Encoded protein: CASSLRLAESTDTQYF.

V is TRBV30 and J is TRBJ2-3, with a tentative D call TRBD2 (6 bases). Deletions cut 7 bases from V and 6 bases from J, with 29 bases between. The CDR3 is 17 amino acids. Germline lookup yields CDR1 GTSNPN and CDR2 SVGIG (reference sequence). In DNA form, the CDR3 reads TGTGCCTCGACGGGCAGGGAGGTTACCCAACCTTGGGATACGCAGTATTTT. It translates to CASTGREVTQPWDTQYF. Variable domain in full (rest from reference TRBV30 and TRBJ2-3): SQTIHQWPATLVQPVGSPLSLECTVEGTSNPNLYWYRQAAGRGLQLLFYSVGIGQISSEVPQNLSASRPQDRQFILSSKKLLLSDSGFYLCASTGREVTQPWDTQYFGPGTRLTVL.

The chain couples TRBV10-3 to TRBJ2-5; D call uncertain. This CDR3 has 12 residues. CDR1 is ENHRY and CDR2 is SYGVKD in the germline V gene. V lost 10 bases and J 3 bases, leaving 12 bases between the germline ends. The CDR3 protein is CATTGREETQYF. CDR3 DNA sequence: TGTGCCACGACCGGACGGGAAGAGACCCAGTACTTC.